Described below is a single T cell receptor (beta chain) sequence and its context. Its specificity is not known. The sample belongs to a study of CD8+ T cells in alopecia areata. Documented treatment: oral pan-JAK inhibitor, 5-10 mg twice daily. Germline assignment: CDR1 SGDLS and CDR2 YYNGEE. The germline V and J ends were trimmed by 0 bases and 4 bases, with 7 bases remaining between them. The CDR3 has 13 residues. Findings of the study overall: Scalp samples also contribute reads from the resident alphabeta T cells found in normal skin. Greater clonality was observed in lesional scalp samples, especially alopecia totalis/universalis, versus normal scalp.

RNA was extracted and reverse transcribed into cDNA as the sequencing template. Here immunoSEQ multiplex PCR was the method, and the copy in TCRdb shows in-frame clones only, minus some. The sample includes about 190,000 clones, approximately 60% of them seen just once. The sequences come from CD4+ T cells sorted from blood, collected at week 4, from a patient treated with tofacitinib. This rearrangement joins TRBV9 to TRBJ2-5; D call uncertain. The sequence was obtained from a human donor with alopecia areata. In DNA form, the CDR3 reads TGTGCCAGCAGCGTAGGGAATGTAGAGACCCAGTACTTC. It translates to CASSVGNVETQYF.